This TCR beta chain is from a study of shared clonotypes between healthy human individuals. In the study overall: Donors had three CD4 naive, three CD4 memory, two CD8 naive and one CD8 memory plate apiece.

Execution of the assay was at deep level. Under the authors' procedure: Junction-only sequences without quality scores were provided by ImmunoSEQ, so filtering was different. Sequencing was performed with immunoSEQ multiplex PCR; in TCRdb, only in-frame clones are kept and a portion is missing. V and J calls and clone size are those listed in that table; D and trimming were worked out from the DNA. The repertoire holds approximately 530,000 clones, with roughly 95% as singletons. This clone was counted once. Trimming shortened V by 3 bases and J by 1 base, and 9 bases separated the two germline ends. The CDR3 length is 14 residues. Germline values: CDR1 LNHDA, CDR2 SQIVND (reference sequence).

The sequence was collected from a woman in her 30s in good health. The chain has TRBV19 and TRBJ2-5; D remains ambiguous. The source material was naive CD4+ T cells sorted from blood. The subset is: CD45RA+ positively selected. CDR3 coding DNA: TGTGCCAGTAGTATGAAGCACAGCCAAGAGACCCAGTACTTC. Amino acid sequence: CASSMKHSQETQYF.